These 19 T cell receptor beta chains originate from one sample sequenced in a study of blood T cell repertoires in COVID-19. Using immunoSEQ multiplex PCR, the repertoire was profiled, and TCRdb retains in-frame clones only, with some absent. Counted here are fewer than 350,000 clones, approximately 91% occurring once; the ten biggest clones make up 2% to 2.5%. The sequenced material came from PBMCs or T cells enriched from blood (not recorded which). The origin of the receptors is a woman aged 40-49 years with acute COVID-19.

The chain is built from TRBV7-8 and TRBJ1-1, with a weak D call TRBD1 (6 bases). From germline, CDR1 is SGHVS and CDR2 FQNEAQ. This CDR3 is built from 15 residues. The V gene lost 6 bases and the J gene lost 3 bases, with 17 bases spanning the gap. The CDR3 sequence: CASRGSGGAYTEAFF. For the CDR3, the DNA is TGTGCCAGCAGAGGCTCTGGGGGGGCGTACACTGAAGCTTTCTTT. Full variable domain (outside the CDR3, taken from reference TRBV7-8 and TRBJ1-1): GAGVSQSPRYKVAKRGQDVALRCDPISGHVSLFWYQQALGQGPEFLTYFQNEAQLDKSGLPSDRFFAERPEGSVSTLKIQRTQQEDSAVYLCASRGSGGAYTEAFFGQGTRLTVV.

V is TRBV7-6 and J is TRBJ2-1; 8 bases match TRBD2. The J segment lost 4 bases and the V segment lost 3 bases, leaving 20 bases of the junction unmatched. The CDR3 consists of 20 residues. In germline, CDR1 is SGHVS, CDR2 FNYEAQ. DNA of the CDR3: TGTGCCAGCAGCTTCCGCGCGGGCCTTGGTGGAAGCGGGAGTTACAATGAGCAGTTCTTC. This codes for CASSFRAGLGGSGSYNEQFF.

The CDR3 coding sequence is TGCGCCAGCAGGGAGTGGGGACAGGGGCGATGGTCACCCCTCCACTTT. It specifies CASREWGQGRWSPLHF. V is TRBV23-1 and J is TRBJ1-6, with 10 bases that match TRBD1. TRBV23-1 qualifies as an ORF whose function is uncertain. V was pared by 6 bases and J by 10 bases, with 12 bases of the junction left unmatched. The CDR3 is made up of 16 amino acids.

This clone was counted only a few times. This sequence joins TRBV27 and TRBJ1-6; 7 bases agree with TRBD1. Per germline, CDR1 MNHEY and CDR2 SMNVEV (reference sequence). Losses at the gene ends were 6 bases for V and 3 bases for J; bases not matched to a gene: 5. The CDR3 has 15 residues. The CDR3 DNA is TGTGCCAGCAGATACCGGGACAGCTATAATTCACCCCTCCACTTT. The encoded protein is CASRYRDSYNSPLHF.

The DNA of the CDR3 is TGTGCCAGCAGCCGTTTGGAACTAAAGAACACTGAAGCTTTCTTT. Translating it yields CASSRLELKNTEAFF. The V and J genes are TRBV9 and TRBJ1-1; unclear D gene. The germline CDR1 and CDR2 sequences are SGDLS and YYNGEE. Trimming took 4 bases from V and 1 from J, leaving 14 bases between them. The CDR3 loop spans 15 amino acids.

A single count supports this clone. The rearrangement links TRBV9 to TRBJ2-3; TRBD2 aligns across 8 bases. Looked up from germline, CDR1 is SGDLS and CDR2 is YYNGEE. The CDR3 sequence is 15 residues long. V lost 6 bases and J lost 10; bases outside the gene matches: 16. In DNA form, the CDR3 reads TGTGCCAGCACCCCAGGTTTAGCGGGGTCCGTGTCGCAGTATTTT. As protein: CASTPGLAGSVSQYF.

This chain joins TRBV7-3 and TRBJ2-1, with TRBD2 identical over 12 bases. The CDR3 loop spans 16 amino acids. Germline trimming cut 5 bases from V and 7 bases from J; bases unmatched to any gene: 9. The germline V gene has CDR1 SGHTA and CDR2 FQGTGA. The CDR3 loop reads CASSIGALAGGNEQFF. CDR3 nucleotides: TGTGCCAGCAGCATCGGTGCACTAGCGGGAGGAAATGAGCAGTTCTTC.

The chain carries TRBV18 and TRBJ1-1; D unclear. Germline CDR1 and CDR2: KGHSH and LQKENI. The CDR3 covers 16 residues. The ends were cut back, 5 bases at V and 1 base at J, with 17 bases in the middle. CDR3 region: CASSRAPGSSNTEAFF. The CDR3 DNA reads as TGTGCCAGCTCAAGGGCCCCGGGGAGTTCGAACACTGAAGCTTTCTTT.

The chain uses TRBV24-1 and TRBJ2-5, with 9 bases lining up with TRBD1. Trimming removed 6 bases from V and 3 bases from J; junction bases left unmatched: 7. CDR3 length equals 15 residues. The germline V gene encodes CDR1 KGHDR and CDR2 SFDVKD. The CDR3 loop is CATSSQGQGKETQYF. The CDR3 DNA follows: TGTGCCACCAGTAGCCAGGGACAGGGAAAAGAGACCCAGTACTTC.

This rearrangement joins TRBV10-3 to TRBJ1-4; 9 bases align to TRBD1. This CDR3 is built from 13 residues. Germline values: CDR1 ENHRY, CDR2 SYGVKD. V was pared by 10 bases and J by 8 bases, with 8 bases of the junction left unmatched. CDR3 region: CATSGTGREKLFF. The CDR3 coding sequence is TGTGCCACCTCCGGGACAGGGCGAGAAAAACTGTTTTTT.

The rearrangement joins TRBV3-1 (or the pseudogene TRBV3-2) to TRBJ2-1, with 8 bases identical to TRBD2. V was clipped by 0 bases and J by 7 bases; unmatched bases: 8. The germline gives CDR1 LGHDT, CDR2 YNNKEL (reference sequence). The CDR3 has 16 residues. CDR3 sequence reads: CASSQDEAGAWNEQFF. Written as DNA, the CDR3 is TGTGCCAGCAGCCAAGACGAAGCGGGAGCGTGGAATGAGCAGTTCTTC.

This sequence joins TRBV6-6 and TRBJ2-7, with unresolved D. The CDR3 is 14 residues long. Trimming removed 2 bases at V and 2 bases at J, with 10 bases between. Germline values: CDR1 MNHNY, CDR2 SVGAGI (reference sequence). The CDR3 bases are TGTGCCAGCAGTTACGTCCAGGAACCCTACGAGCAGTACTTC. This sequence encodes CASSYVQEPYEQYF.

The V and J genes are TRBV6-5 and TRBJ1-2; no definite D call. Germline CDR1 is MNHEY and CDR2 is SVGAGI. The V and J ends lost 6 bases and 3 bases respectively, with 11 bases between them. The CDR3 length is 13 residues. Written as DNA, the CDR3 is TGTGCCAGCAGGTCCGGGTTATACTATGGCTACACCTTC. Amino acids: CASRSGLYYGYTF.

CDR3: CSASDSGGADIQYF. DNA for the CDR3: TGCAGTGCTAGTGATAGCGGGGGGGCGGACATTCAGTACTTC. This chain links TRBV20-1 with TRBJ2-4; the match to TRBD2 covers 11 bases. Germline assignment: CDR1 DFQATT and CDR2 SNEGSKA (reference sequence). The CDR3 totals 14 residues. The V and J ends lost 3 bases and 8 bases, in that order; junction bases with no gene match: 6.

V usage is TRBV27 and J usage is TRBJ2-1; 10 bases are shared with TRBD2. The V gene's germline CDR1 is MNHEY and CDR2 SMNVEV (reference sequence). This CDR3 has 14 amino acids. The V gene end was trimmed by 8 bases and the J gene end by 9 bases; junction bases not matched to a gene: 10. For the CDR3, the DNA is TGTGCCAGCCAGAAGCGGGAGGGCCGGGGTGAGCAGTTCTTC. Residues: CASQKREGRGEQFF.

The CDR3 is CASRDHNNQPQHF. In DNA form, the CDR3 reads TGTGCCAGTAGAGATCACAATAATCAGCCCCAGCATTTT. The chain has TRBV19 and TRBJ1-5, with D unclear. V was trimmed by 6 bases and J by 4 bases, leaving 10 bases between them. This CDR3 contains 13 residues. Germline CDR1 LNHDA, CDR2 SQIVND (reference sequence).

V and J are TRBV9 and TRBJ2-2, with 7 bases identical to TRBD2. The CDR3 spans 16 residues. Germline values: CDR1 SGDLS, CDR2 YYNGEE. The V gene end was trimmed by 0 bases and the J gene end by 1 base; junction bases not matched to a gene: 3. The CDR3 sequence is CASSVGASGNTGELFF. DNA of the CDR3: TGTGCCAGCAGCGTAGGTGCTAGCGGGAACACCGGGGAGCTGTTTTTT.

This chain uses TRBV6-6 with TRBJ2-5; D may be TRBD2 (6 bases). The V end was cut by 6 bases, the J end by 5 bases, with 13 bases between. The germline V gene has CDR1 MNHNY and CDR2 SVGAGI (reference sequence). CDR3 size: 13 residues. CDR3 sequence (DNA): TGTGCCAGCAGGGCGGGGCCAGGGGAGACCCAGTACTTC. Translation: CASRAGPGETQYF.

This chain links TRBV7-9 with TRBJ2-7; TRBD1 matches at 8 bases. Germline V gives CDR1 SEHNR, CDR2 FQNEAQ (reference sequence). The CDR3 totals 13 residues. Losses at the gene ends were 5 bases for V and 5 bases for J; bases not matched to a gene: 5. The CDR3 nucleotides are TGTGCCAGCAGCCCCAGGGGGCTGGACGAGCAGTACTTC. This codes for CASSPRGLDEQYF.